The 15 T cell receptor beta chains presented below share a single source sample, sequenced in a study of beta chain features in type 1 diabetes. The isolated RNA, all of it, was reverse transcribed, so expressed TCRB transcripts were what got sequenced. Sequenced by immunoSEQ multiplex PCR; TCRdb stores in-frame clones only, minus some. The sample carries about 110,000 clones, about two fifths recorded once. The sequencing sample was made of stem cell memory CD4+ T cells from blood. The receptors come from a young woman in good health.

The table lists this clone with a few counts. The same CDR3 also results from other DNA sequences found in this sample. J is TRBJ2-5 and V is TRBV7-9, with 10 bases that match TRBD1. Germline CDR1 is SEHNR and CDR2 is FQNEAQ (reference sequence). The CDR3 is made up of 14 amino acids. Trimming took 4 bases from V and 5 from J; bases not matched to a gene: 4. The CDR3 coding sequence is TGTGCCAGCAGCTCGACAGGGGGCGGCGAGACCCAGTACTTC. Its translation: CASSSTGGGETQYF.

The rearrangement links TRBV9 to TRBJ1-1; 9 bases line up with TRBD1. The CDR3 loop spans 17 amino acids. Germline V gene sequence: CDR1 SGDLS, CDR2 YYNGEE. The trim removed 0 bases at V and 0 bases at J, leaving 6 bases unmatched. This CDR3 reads CASSVGGQGRMNTEAFF. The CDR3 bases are TGTGCCAGCAGCGTAGGGGGACAGGGACGTATGAACACTGAAGCTTTCTTT.

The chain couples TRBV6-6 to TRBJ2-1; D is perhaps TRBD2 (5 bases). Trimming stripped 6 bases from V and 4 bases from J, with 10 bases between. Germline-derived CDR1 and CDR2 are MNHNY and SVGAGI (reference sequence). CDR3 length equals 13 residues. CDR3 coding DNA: TGTGCCAGCAGCGGACTTGTTTACAATGAGCAGTTCTTC. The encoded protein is CASSGLVYNEQFF.

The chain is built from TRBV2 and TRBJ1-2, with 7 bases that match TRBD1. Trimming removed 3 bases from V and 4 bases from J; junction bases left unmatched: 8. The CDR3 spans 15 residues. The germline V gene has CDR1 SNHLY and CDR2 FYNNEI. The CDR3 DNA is TGTGCCAGCAGTGAGAGGCAGGGGGGAATCTATGGCTACACCTTC. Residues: CASSERQGGIYGYTF.

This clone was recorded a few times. In nucleotides, the CDR3 is TGTGCCAGCAGCTTCCTGTACGGGCCCCAGCATTTT. Encoded protein: CASSFLYGPQHF. The chain carries TRBV7-2 and TRBJ1-5; D unresolved. Germline values: CDR1 SGHTA, CDR2 FQGNSA. The CDR3 contains 12 residues. V was clipped by 3 bases and J by 9 bases, with 9 bases between them.

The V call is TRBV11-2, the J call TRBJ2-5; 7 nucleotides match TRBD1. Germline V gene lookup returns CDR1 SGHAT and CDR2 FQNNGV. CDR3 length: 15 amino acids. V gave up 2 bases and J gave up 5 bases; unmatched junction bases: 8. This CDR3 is CASSLSWTGQETQYF. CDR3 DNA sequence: TGTGCCAGCAGCTTATCTTGGACAGGCCAGGAGACCCAGTACTTC. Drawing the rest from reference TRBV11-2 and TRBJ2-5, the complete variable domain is EAGVAQSPRYKIIEKRQSVAFWCNPISGHATLYWYQQILGQGPKLLIQFQNNGVVDDSQLPKDRFSAERLKGVDSTLKIQPAKLEDSAVYLCASSLSWTGQETQYFGPGTRLLVL.

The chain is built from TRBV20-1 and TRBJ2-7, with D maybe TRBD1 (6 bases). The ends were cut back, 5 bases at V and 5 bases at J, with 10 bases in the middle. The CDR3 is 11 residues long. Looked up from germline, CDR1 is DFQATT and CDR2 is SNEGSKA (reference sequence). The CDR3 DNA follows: TGCAGTGCTCCCCAGGGGAACGAGCAGTACTTC. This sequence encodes CSAPQGNEQYF.

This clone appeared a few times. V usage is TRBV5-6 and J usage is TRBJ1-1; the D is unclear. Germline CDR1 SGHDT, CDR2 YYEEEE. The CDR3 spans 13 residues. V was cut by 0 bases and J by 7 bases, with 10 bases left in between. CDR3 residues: CASSLGRGNEAFF. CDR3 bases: TGTGCCAGCAGCTTGGGGCGAGGCAATGAAGCTTTCTTT. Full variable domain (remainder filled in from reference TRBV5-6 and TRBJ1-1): DAGVTQSPTHLIKTRGQQVTLRCSPKSGHDTVSWYQQALGQGPQFIFQYYEEEERQRGNFPDRFSGHQFPNYSSELNVNALLLGDSALYLCASSLGRGNEAFFGQGTRLTVV.

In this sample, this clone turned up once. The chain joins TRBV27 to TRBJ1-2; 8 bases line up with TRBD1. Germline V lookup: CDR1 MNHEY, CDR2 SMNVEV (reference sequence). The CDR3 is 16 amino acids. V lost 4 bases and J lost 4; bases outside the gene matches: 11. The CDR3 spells CASSYLRTGSIYGYTF. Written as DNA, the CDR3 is TGTGCCAGCAGTTACCTAAGGACAGGGAGTATCTATGGCTACACCTTC.

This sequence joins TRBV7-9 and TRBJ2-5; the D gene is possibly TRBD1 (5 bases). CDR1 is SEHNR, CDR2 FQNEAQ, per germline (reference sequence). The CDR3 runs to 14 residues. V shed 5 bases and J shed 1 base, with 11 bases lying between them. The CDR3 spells CASSLGATQETQYF. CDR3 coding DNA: TGTGCCAGCAGCCTAGGGGCTACCCAAGAGACCCAGTACTTC.

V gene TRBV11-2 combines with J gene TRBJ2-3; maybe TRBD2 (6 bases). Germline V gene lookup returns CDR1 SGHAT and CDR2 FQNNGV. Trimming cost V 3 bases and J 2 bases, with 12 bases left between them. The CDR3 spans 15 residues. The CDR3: CASSLGRWYTDTQYF. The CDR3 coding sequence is TGTGCCAGCAGCTTGGGGAGGTGGTACACAGATACGCAGTATTTT.

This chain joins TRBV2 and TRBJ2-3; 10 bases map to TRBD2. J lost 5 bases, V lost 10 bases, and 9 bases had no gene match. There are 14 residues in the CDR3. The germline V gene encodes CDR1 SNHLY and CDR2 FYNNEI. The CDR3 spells CATKGLASIDTQYF. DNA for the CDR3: TGTGCCACCAAGGGACTAGCGTCCATAGATACGCAGTATTTT.

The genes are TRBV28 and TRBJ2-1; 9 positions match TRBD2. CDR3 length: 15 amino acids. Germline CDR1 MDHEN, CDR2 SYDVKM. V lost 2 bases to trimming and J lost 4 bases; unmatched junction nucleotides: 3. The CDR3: CASSLILAGYNEQFF. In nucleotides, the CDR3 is TGTGCCAGCAGTTTAATCCTAGCGGGGTACAATGAGCAGTTCTTC. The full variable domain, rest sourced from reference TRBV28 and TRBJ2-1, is DVKVTQSSRYLVKRTGEKVFLECVQDMDHENMFWYRQDPGLGLRLIYFSYDVKMKEKGDIPEGYSVSREKKERFSLILESASTNQTSMYLCASSLILAGYNEQFFGPGTRLTVL.

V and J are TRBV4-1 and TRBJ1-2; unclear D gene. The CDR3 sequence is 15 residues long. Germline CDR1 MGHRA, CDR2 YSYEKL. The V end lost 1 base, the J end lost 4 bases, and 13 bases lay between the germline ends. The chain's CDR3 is CASSQAAGWLYGYTF. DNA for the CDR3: TGCGCCAGCAGCCAAGCCGCAGGCTGGCTCTATGGCTACACCTTC.

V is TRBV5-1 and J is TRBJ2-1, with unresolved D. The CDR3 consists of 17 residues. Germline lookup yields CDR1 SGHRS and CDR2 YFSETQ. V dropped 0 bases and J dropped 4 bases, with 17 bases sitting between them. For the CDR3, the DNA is TGCGCCAGCAGCTTGGTGCCGCGGAAATCCCTTTACAATGAGCAGTTCTTC. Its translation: CASSLVPRKSLYNEQFF.